This TCR beta chain was observed in a study of cytomegalovirus exposure and HLA in healthy donors. The study ran its PCR with 60 Vbeta and 13 Jbeta primers. Here immunoSEQ multiplex PCR was the method, and the copy in TCRdb shows in-frame clones only, minus some. The sample carries some 170,000 clones, roughly 80% recorded once. J gave up 4 bases and V 4 bases, and 8 bases lay outside the gene matches. The CDR3 extends over 16 amino acids. From germline, CDR1 is SGHNT and CDR2 YYREEE (reference sequence). The specimen was PBMCs. The sequence came from a female donor in good health and CMV-seronegative. The J gene is TRBJ2-3, the V gene TRBV5-4; 11 bases map to TRBD2. CDR3 region: CASSARLAGPSDTQYF. The DNA for the CDR3 is TGTGCCAGCAGCGCAAGACTAGCGGGGCCGTCAGATACGCAGTATTTT. The full variable domain, rest sourced from reference TRBV5-4 and TRBJ2-3, is ETGVTQSPTHLIKTRGQQVTLRCSSQSGHNTVSWYQQALGQGPQFIFQYYREEENGRGNFPPRFSGLQFPNYSSELNVNALELDDSALYLCASSARLAGPSDTQYFGPGTRLTVL.